These 29 T cell receptor beta chains were all obtained from the same sample, sequenced in a study of blood T cells in healthy people across ages. A sample-barcoded 5' primer and a J-beta primer mix were used in a second PCR of roughly 7 to 12 cycles. TCRdb ran MiXCR on the 5' RACE reads and lists one entry per CDR3 protein. The sample contains over 750,000 distinct CDR3 sequences, approximately 25% of which appear only once. This same sample was also taken into another study, of T cells of mothers and their children.

Sequenced sample: blood. The receptors stem from a boy under 18 in good health.

This chain connects TRBV6-6 to TRBJ2-7; D gene unclear. The CDR3 length is 14 residues. The V end lost 1 base, the J end lost 3 bases, and 10 bases lay between the germline ends. CDR1 and CDR2 from the germline V gene are MNHNY and SVGAGI (reference sequence). The CDR3 spells CASSYLGLRYEQYF. The CDR3 DNA reads TGTGCCAGCAGTTACTTAGGCCTACGCTACGAGCAGTACTTC.

The chain's CDR3 is CSAGSTPETQYF. In nucleotides, the CDR3 is TGCAGCGCGGGCTCGACCCCGGAGACCCAGTACTTC. J is TRBJ2-5 and V is TRBV29-1; D unclear. The V and J ends lost 7 bases and 5 bases respectively, with 14 bases between them. This CDR3 is built from 12 residues. Looked up from germline, CDR1 is SQVTM and CDR2 is ANQGSEA.

The chain recombines TRBV30 with TRBJ2-5; D not certain. Trimming pared 2 bases from V and 1 base from J, leaving 5 bases between. Germline V lookup: CDR1 GTSNPN, CDR2 SVGIG (reference sequence). This CDR3 has 12 residues. The chain's CDR3 is CAWSRSQETQYF. The CDR3 nucleotides are TGTGCCTGGAGTAGGTCCCAAGAGACCCAGTACTTC.

This clonotype has only a few counts. This chain uses TRBV28 with TRBJ2-1; D may be TRBD2 (5 bases). Germline assignment: CDR1 MDHEN and CDR2 SYDVKM. Trimming removed 6 bases from V and 4 bases from J, with 13 bases in between. CDR3 size: 14 residues. CDR3 in DNA: TGTGCCAGCAGCCCCCTAAGCGGTTACAATGAGCAGTTCTTC. Its protein product is CASSPLSGYNEQFF.

This sequence joins TRBV5-1 and TRBJ2-5; TRBD2 matches at 8 bases. The DNA end is a closer match to TRBJ2-1, so the J assignment may be wrong. The CDR3 runs 14 residues. Germline CDR1 and CDR2: SGHRS and YFSETQ. Written as DNA, the CDR3 is TGCGCCAGCAGCTTCCGGGGGGGCCTCAATGAGCAGTTCTTC. Translated, it gives CASSFRGGLNEQFF.

This clonotype was detected a few times. The chain recombines TRBV11-2 with TRBJ2-5; 11 bases fit TRBD2. Germline values: CDR1 SGHAT, CDR2 FQNNGV. The V and J ends lost 3 bases and 5 bases, in that order; junction bases with no gene match: 5. The CDR3 consists of 15 residues. This chain's CDR3 is CASSFLAGGLETQYF. DNA of the CDR3: TGTGCCAGCAGCTTTTTAGCGGGGGGGTTGGAGACCCAGTACTTC.

The chain combines TRBV12-3 or TRBV12-4 with TRBJ2-5, with D possibly being TRBD1 or TRBD2 (6 bases each). The CDR3 sequence is 15 residues long. V shed 5 bases and J shed 4 bases, with 17 bases lying between them. The DNA for the CDR3 is TGTGCCAGCAGTCCGGGGGCCCAAGGGAGAGAGACCCAGTACTTC. It specifies CASSPGAQGRETQYF.

This clonotype was seen repeatedly, ten times or more. The rearrangement joins TRBV2 to TRBJ2-5, with a possible D match to TRBD1 (5 bases). V lost 4 bases, J lost 2 bases, and 8 bases lay in between. This CDR3 comprises 13 residues. Germline V gives CDR1 SNHLY, CDR2 FYNNEI. CDR3 protein: CASSGQGQETQYF. In DNA form, the CDR3 reads TGTGCCAGCAGTGGCCAGGGACAAGAGACCCAGTACTTC.

This clonotype was detected only a few times. The chain joins TRBV29-1 to TRBJ2-2; D is uncertain. Germline CDR1 and CDR2: SQVTM and ANQGSEA. Trimming took 7 bases from V and 5 from J, leaving 11 bases between them. The CDR3 runs to 12 residues. CDR3 nucleotides: TGCAGCGCCCCAGCCGTAACCGGGGAGCTGTTTTTT. Translated, it gives CSAPAVTGELFF.

This chain joins TRBV7-6 and TRBJ2-2; D remains unclear. V was cut by 6 bases and J by 1 base, with 3 bases left in between. Germline V gene data show CDR1 as SGHVS and CDR2 as FNYEAQ. The CDR3 is made up of 12 amino acids. CDR3 nucleotide sequence: TGTGCCAGCAGGCGGAACACCGGGGAGCTGTTTTTT. Translating gives CASRRNTGELFF.

In its sample, this clonotype was seen once. The chain recombines TRBV7-9 with TRBJ2-3; D uncertain. Germline assignment: CDR1 SEHNR and CDR2 FQNEAQ (reference sequence). The CDR3 is made up of 14 amino acids. Deletions cut 3 bases from V and 2 bases from J, with 9 bases between. The CDR3, as DNA: TGTGCCAGCAGCTTTACACGTCTCACAGATACGCAGTATTTT. Amino acids: CASSFTRLTDTQYF.

This clonotype was picked up a small number of times. Here the CDR3 reads CSVSPGFDNEQFF. CDR3 nucleotides: TGCAGCGTATCGCCGGGATTCGACAATGAGCAGTTCTTC. This chain connects TRBV29-1 to TRBJ2-5, with D maybe TRBD2 (5 bases). Near its end, the DNA agrees better with TRBJ2-1, so the J call may be wrong. This CDR3 is built from 13 residues. Germline V CDR1 and CDR2: SQVTM, ANQGSEA.

The sample holds a few counts of this clonotype. V gene TRBV4-1 combines with J gene TRBJ2-2, with D tentatively TRBD1 (6 bases). The germline V gene has CDR1 MGHRA and CDR2 YSYEKL. The CDR3 covers 15 residues. The germline V and J ends were trimmed by 2 bases and 4 bases, with 11 bases remaining between them. In DNA form, the CDR3 reads TGCGCCAGCAGCCAACTGGGCAGGGGCACCGGGGAGCTGTTTTTT. This encodes CASSQLGRGTGELFF.

This sequence joins TRBV6-5 and TRBJ2-1; D gene ambiguous. From germline, CDR1 is MNHEY and CDR2 SVGAGI. V was clipped by 2 bases and J by 6 bases, with 8 bases between them. The CDR3 is made up of 13 amino acids. The CDR3, as DNA: TGTGCCAGCAGTTACGGACCGAGCAATGAGCAGTTCTTC. This sequence encodes CASSYGPSNEQFF.

The genes are TRBV7-2 and TRBJ1-5, with 7 positions matching TRBD1. The CDR3 covers 15 residues. Trimming removed 5 bases from V and 4 bases from J; junction bases left unmatched: 8. From germline, CDR1 is SGHTA and CDR2 FQGNSA. The CDR3: CASSPEQGPNQPQHF. For the CDR3, the DNA is TGTGCCAGCAGCCCCGAACAGGGGCCAAATCAGCCCCAGCATTTT.

The chain combines TRBV9 with TRBJ2-5, with 7 bases matching TRBD1. Germline V lookup: CDR1 SGDLS, CDR2 YYNGEE. The CDR3 is 14 amino acids. Trimming removed 2 bases from V and 3 bases from J; junction bases left unmatched: 4. The CDR3 here is CASSVAGTEETQYF. For the CDR3, the DNA is TGTGCCAGCAGCGTCGCCGGGACAGAAGAGACCCAGTACTTC.

The V and J genes are TRBV12-3 or TRBV12-4 and TRBJ2-1; D assignment may be TRBD1 or TRBD2 (5 bases each). The CDR3 contains 12 residues. Between the trimmed V and J ends, which lost 6 bases and 10 bases, there was a span of 13 bases. CDR3 protein: CASRVGTREQFF. Written as DNA, the CDR3 is TGTGCCAGCAGGGTGGGGACGAGGGAGCAGTTCTTC.

This clonotype was seen a handful of times. This sequence joins TRBV3-1 and TRBJ2-7; 11 nucleotides line up with TRBD2. Germline CDR1 and CDR2: LGHDT and YNNKEL (reference sequence). Trimming cost V 8 bases and J 2 bases; bases outside gene matches: 2. The CDR3 runs 13 residues. The DNA for the CDR3 is TGTGCCAGCGGGACTAGCGGTGCCTACGAGCAGTACTTC. Residues: CASGTSGAYEQYF.

The chain links TRBV18 to TRBJ2-5, with D unresolved. The J call is in doubt because the DNA end fits TRBJ2-7 better. This CDR3 contains 14 residues. Germline lookup yields CDR1 KGHSH and CDR2 LQKENI. CDR3 nucleotides: TGTGCCAGCTCACTTTGGCTAGACCAGTACGAGCAGTACTTC. Its translation: CASSLWLDQYEQYF.

Turning to this clonotype: A single base separates this from a much larger clone, so it may be a read error. The V gene is TRBV20-1, the J gene TRBJ2-7, with no clear D. The CDR3 runs 10 residues. Trimming took off 3 bases at V and 6 bases at J, with 6 bases between the two ends. Germline CDR1 is DFQATT and CDR2 is SNEGSKA (reference sequence). CDR3: CSARYGEQYF. The CDR3 bases are TGCAGTGCTAGGTACGGCGAGCAGTACTTC.

This clonotype was counted only a few times. The J gene is TRBJ1-1, the V gene TRBV2, with a tentative D call TRBD1 (5 bases). CDR3 length equals 13 residues. Germline loops: CDR1 SNHLY, CDR2 FYNNEI. V was shortened by 6 bases and J by 1 base, with 9 bases between the two germline ends. The CDR3 bases are TGTGCCAGCAGGAAGGACAAGAACACTGAAGCTTTCTTT. The encoded protein is CASRKDKNTEAFF.

This clonotype was found a few times. The chain joins TRBV12-3 or TRBV12-4 to TRBJ1-1; D is possibly TRBD1 (6 bases). Trimming shortened V by 6 bases and J by 3 bases, and 11 bases separated the two germline ends. CDR3 length equals 13 residues. CDR3 in DNA: TGTGCCAGCAGAGATACAGGGTACACTGAAGCTTTCTTT. This gives the protein CASRDTGYTEAFF.

The rearrangement links TRBV7-9 to TRBJ1-1; D not resolved. Germline V lookup: CDR1 SEHNR, CDR2 FQNEAQ (reference sequence). The V and J ends lost 1 base and 3 bases respectively, with 9 bases between them. The CDR3 contains 14 residues. CDR3 sequence reads: CASSLEASDTEAFF. DNA for the CDR3: TGTGCCAGCAGCTTAGAAGCCTCAGACACTGAAGCTTTCTTT.

The chain uses TRBV7-2 and TRBJ2-4; 9 nucleotides agree with TRBD2. Looked up from germline, CDR1 is SGHTA and CDR2 is FQGNSA. V trimming: 1 base; J trimming: 0 bases; junction bases outside the gene matches: 10. The CDR3 spans 19 residues. CDR3 coding DNA: TGTGCCAGCAGCTTAGAGGCTAGCGGGGACGCCTTAGCCAAAAACATTCAGTACTTC. Translation: CASSLEASGDALAKNIQYF.

This rearrangement joins TRBV24-1 to TRBJ1-1; the D gene is possibly TRBD1 (6 bases). The CDR3 consists of 14 residues. Trimming cost V 10 bases and J 1 base, with 15 bases left between them. CDR1 KGHDR and CDR2 SFDVKD come from the germline V gene. CDR3 residues: CATRGRQANTEAFF. CDR3 nucleotide sequence: TGTGCCACACGAGGTAGACAGGCGAACACTGAAGCTTTCTTT.

The rearrangement links TRBV6-1 to TRBJ1-2, with D perhaps matching TRBD1 (5 bases). V dropped 3 bases and J dropped 4 bases, with 12 bases sitting between them. Germline V lookup: CDR1 MNHNS, CDR2 SASEGT. The CDR3 runs to 14 residues. As DNA, the CDR3 is TGTGCCAGCAGTGAGGCCAGGGATCCCTATGGCTACACCTTC. Protein: CASSEARDPYGYTF.

This clonotype showed up just a few times. The rearrangement links TRBV7-9 to TRBJ1-1; D is ambiguous. The V and J ends lost 3 bases and 0 bases respectively, with 14 bases between them. Looked up from germline, CDR1 is SEHNR and CDR2 is FQNEAQ (reference sequence). This CDR3 is built from 16 residues. The CDR3 DNA sequence: TGTGCCAGCAGCTTTAAGCCCGCGACGGTGAACACTGAAGCTTTCTTT. Its translation is CASSFKPATVNTEAFF.

This chain uses TRBV7-3 with TRBJ2-1; D is ambiguous. The J call may be wrong; the DNA end is better matched by TRBJ2-5. Germline V gene sequence: CDR1 SGHTA, CDR2 FQGTGA. The CDR3 runs 13 residues. For the CDR3, the DNA is TGTGCCAGCAGCTTCAAGGGTAGTGAGACCCAGTACTTC. It codes for CASSFKGSETQYF.

This chain connects TRBV5-1 to TRBJ2-5, with D hard to call. Germline CDR1 SGHRS, CDR2 YFSETQ. This CDR3 contains 12 residues. V was shortened by 0 bases and J by 5 bases, with 5 bases between the two germline ends. The CDR3 sequence: CASSLDTETQYF. CDR3 coding DNA: TGCGCCAGCAGCTTGGATACGGAGACCCAGTACTTC.